The sequence of this T cell receptor beta chain was determined in a study of blood T cell repertoires in COVID-19. Recovered status applied to Cohort 3 donors who had two consecutive negative PCRs. It also applied to those with clearance or with symptom resolution. TCRdb's copy holds only in-frame clones and misses some; the assay was immunoSEQ multiplex PCR. There are 150,000 to 200,000 clones in the sample; 78% occur only once, and 17% lies in the top ten. Trimming took off 5 bases at V and 0 bases at J, with 10 bases between the two ends. Germline CDR1 is GTSNPN and CDR2 is SVGIG (reference sequence). The CDR3 is 13 amino acids.

The chain carries TRBV30 and TRBJ1-1, with a possible D match to TRBD1 (5 bases). The receptor comes from a woman aged 50 to 60 who had recovered from COVID-19. The sequencing input was PBMCs or T cells enriched from blood (not recorded which). CDR3 region: CAWGTGMNTEAFF. The CDR3 DNA follows: TGTGCCTGGGGTACAGGCATGAACACTGAAGCTTTCTTT.